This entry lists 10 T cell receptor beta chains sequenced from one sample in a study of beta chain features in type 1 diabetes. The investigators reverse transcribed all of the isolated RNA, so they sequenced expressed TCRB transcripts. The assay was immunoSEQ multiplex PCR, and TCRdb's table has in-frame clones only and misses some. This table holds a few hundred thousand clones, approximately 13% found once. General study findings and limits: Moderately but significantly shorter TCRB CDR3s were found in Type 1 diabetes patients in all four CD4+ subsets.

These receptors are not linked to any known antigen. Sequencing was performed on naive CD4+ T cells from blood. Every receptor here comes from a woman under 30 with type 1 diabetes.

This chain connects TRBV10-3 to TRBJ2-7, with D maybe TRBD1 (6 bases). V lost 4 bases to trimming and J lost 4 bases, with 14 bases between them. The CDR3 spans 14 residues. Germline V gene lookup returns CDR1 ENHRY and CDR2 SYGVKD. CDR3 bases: TGTGCCATCAGTGTCCAGGGGCAGGGTTACGAGCAGTACTTC. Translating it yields CAISVQGQGYEQYF.

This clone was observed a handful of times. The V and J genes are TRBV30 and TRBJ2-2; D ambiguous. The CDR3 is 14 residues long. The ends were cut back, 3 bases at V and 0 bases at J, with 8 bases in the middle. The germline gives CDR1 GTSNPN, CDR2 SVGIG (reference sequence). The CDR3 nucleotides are TGTGCCTGGAGGAGAGGAGCGAACACCGGGGAGCTGTTTTTT. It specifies CAWRRGANTGELFF.

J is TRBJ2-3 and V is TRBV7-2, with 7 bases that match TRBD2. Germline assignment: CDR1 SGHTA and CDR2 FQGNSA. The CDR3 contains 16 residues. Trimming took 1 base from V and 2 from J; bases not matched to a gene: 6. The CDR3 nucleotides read TGTGCCAGCAGCTTAGGGGGAGCGGGGCTCACAGATACGCAGTATTTT. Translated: CASSLGGAGLTDTQYF.

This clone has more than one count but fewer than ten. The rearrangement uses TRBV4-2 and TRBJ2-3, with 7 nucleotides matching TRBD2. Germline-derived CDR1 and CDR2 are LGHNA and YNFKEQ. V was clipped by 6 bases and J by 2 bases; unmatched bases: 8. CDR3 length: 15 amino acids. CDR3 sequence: CASSKRAGVTDTQYF. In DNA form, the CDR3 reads TGTGCCAGCAGTAAACGGGCGGGAGTCACAGATACGCAGTATTTT.

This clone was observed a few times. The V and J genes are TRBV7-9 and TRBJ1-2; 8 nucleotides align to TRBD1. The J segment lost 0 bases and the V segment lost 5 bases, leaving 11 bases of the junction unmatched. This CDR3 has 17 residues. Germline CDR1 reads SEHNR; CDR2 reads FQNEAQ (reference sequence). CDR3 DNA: TGTGCCAGCAGCACGGACAGGGCCGCAGGTCCTAACTATGGCTACACCTTC. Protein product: CASSTDRAAGPNYGYTF.

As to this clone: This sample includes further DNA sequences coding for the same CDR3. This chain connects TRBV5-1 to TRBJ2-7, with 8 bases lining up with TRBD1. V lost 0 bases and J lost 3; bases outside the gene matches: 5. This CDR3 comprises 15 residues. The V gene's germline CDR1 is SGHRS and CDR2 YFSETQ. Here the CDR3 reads CASSLGTGISYEQYF. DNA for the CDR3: TGCGCCAGCAGCTTGGGGACAGGGATCAGCTACGAGCAGTACTTC.

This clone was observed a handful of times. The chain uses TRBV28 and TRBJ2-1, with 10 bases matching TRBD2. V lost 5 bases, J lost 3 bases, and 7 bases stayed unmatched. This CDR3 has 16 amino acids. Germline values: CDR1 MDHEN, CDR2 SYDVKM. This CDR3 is CASSPLGTSDYNEQFF. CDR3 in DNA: TGTGCCAGCAGTCCCCTCGGGACTAGCGACTACAATGAGCAGTTCTTC.

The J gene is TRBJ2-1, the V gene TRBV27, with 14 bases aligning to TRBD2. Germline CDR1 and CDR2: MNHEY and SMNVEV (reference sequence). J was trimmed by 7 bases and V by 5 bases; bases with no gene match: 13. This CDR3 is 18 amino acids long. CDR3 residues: CASSDRSGTSGSRNEQFF. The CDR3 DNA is TGTGCCAGCAGTGACAGATCAGGGACTAGCGGGAGTCGGAATGAGCAGTTCTTC.

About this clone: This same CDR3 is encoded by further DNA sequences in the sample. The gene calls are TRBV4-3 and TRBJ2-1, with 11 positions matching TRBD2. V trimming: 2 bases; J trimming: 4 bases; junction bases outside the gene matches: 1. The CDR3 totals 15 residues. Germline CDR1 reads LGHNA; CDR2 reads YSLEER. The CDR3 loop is CASSQTSGGYNEQFF. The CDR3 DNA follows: TGCGCCAGCAGCCAAACTAGCGGGGGTTACAATGAGCAGTTCTTC.

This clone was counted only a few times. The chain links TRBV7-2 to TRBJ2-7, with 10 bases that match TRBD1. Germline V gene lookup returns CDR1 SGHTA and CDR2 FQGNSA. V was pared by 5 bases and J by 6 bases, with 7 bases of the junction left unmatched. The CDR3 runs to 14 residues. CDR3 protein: CASSPTGTGVEQYV. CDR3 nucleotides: TGTGCCAGCAGCCCGACCGGGACAGGGGTCGAGCAGTACGTC.